The sequence of this T cell receptor beta chain was determined in a study of siplizumab effects on memory and regulatory T cells. Measured with immunoSEQ multiplex PCR; TCRdb has only the in-frame clones, and not every one. The sample carries over 100,000 clones, 92% recorded once. As to this clone: Its antigen is unknown.

Broader study findings: Naive T cells appeared more diverse than memory cells and seemed to be major alloresponse contributors. A mean of around 65% of mappable alloreactive CD4+ clones were Treg-derived with siplizumab, compared with roughly 27% in controls. There was no confirmation of the suppressive function of proliferating Tregs from siplizumab cultures.

The V end was cut by 0 bases, the J end by 3 bases, with 3 bases between. CDR3 length equals 13 residues. The V gene's germline CDR1 is SGHRS and CDR2 YFSETQ. The clonotype originates from a human donor in good health. Sequencing was carried out using Tregs sorted from blood. The V call is TRBV5-1, the J call TRBJ1-4; D gene uncertain. The CDR3 loop reads CASSLDPNEKLFF. The CDR3 DNA follows: TGCGCCAGCAGCTTGGATCCTAATGAAAAACTGTTTTTT. Full variable domain (remainder filled in from reference TRBV5-1 and TRBJ1-4): KAGVTQTPRYLIKTRGQQVTLSCSPISGHRSVSWYQQTPGQGLQFLFEYFSETQRNKGNFPGRFSGRQFSNSRSEMNVSTLELGDSALYLCASSLDPNEKLFFGSGTQLSVL.